The sequence of this T cell receptor beta chain was determined in a study of cytomegalovirus exposure and HLA in healthy donors. Germline lookup yields CDR1 KGHSH and CDR2 LQKENI. J gave up 8 bases and V 5 bases, and 5 bases lay outside the gene matches. This CDR3 has 13 residues. Profiling relied on immunoSEQ multiplex PCR, and the TCRdb table lists in-frame clones only, not all of them. The data hold about 68,000 clones, with over 80% observed a single time. The chain combines TRBV18 with TRBJ1-4; the match to TRBD1 covers 7 bases. The clonotype originates from a man aged 18 to 30 in good health and CMV-seronegative. Sequencing input: PBMCs. The DNA for the CDR3 is TGTGCCAGCTCAGAGGGGGCCGGGGAAAAACTGTTTTTT. Translated, it gives CASSEGAGEKLFF.